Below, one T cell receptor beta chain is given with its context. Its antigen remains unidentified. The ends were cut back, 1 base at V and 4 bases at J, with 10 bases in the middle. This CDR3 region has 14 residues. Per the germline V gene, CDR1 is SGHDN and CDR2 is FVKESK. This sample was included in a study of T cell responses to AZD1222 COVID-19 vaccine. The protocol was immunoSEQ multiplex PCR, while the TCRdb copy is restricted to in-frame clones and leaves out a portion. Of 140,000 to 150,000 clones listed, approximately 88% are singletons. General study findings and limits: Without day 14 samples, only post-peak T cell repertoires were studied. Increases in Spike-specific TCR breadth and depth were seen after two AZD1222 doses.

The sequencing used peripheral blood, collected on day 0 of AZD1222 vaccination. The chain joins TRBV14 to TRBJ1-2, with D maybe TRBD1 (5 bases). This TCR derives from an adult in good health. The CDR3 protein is CASSQATASYGYTF. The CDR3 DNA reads TGTGCCAGCAGCCAAGCGACAGCAAGCTATGGCTACACCTTC.